The next 14 T cell receptor beta chains were all read from a single sample in a study of cytomegalovirus exposure and HLA in healthy donors. 60 Vbeta and 13 Jbeta primers were used in PCR. The table came from immunoSEQ multiplex PCR; TCRdb's copy has only in-frame clones and leaves some out. The data show 150,000 to 200,000 clones, around four fifths seen once. The sequenced material came from PBMCs. All receptors derive from a woman in her thirties in good health and CMV-seropositive.

Regarding this clone: The same CDR3 arises from other DNA sequences in this sample as well. This chain connects TRBV7-9 to TRBJ2-5, with a tentative D call TRBD1 (7 bases). The CDR3 contains 12 residues. V was clipped by 6 bases and J by 4 bases, with 9 bases between them. Per the germline V gene, CDR1 is SEHNR and CDR2 is FQNEAQ (reference sequence). The chain's CDR3 is CASSQGGETQYF. For the CDR3, the DNA is TGTGCCAGCAGTCAGGGGGGAGAGACCCAGTACTTC.

The chain links TRBV6-5 to TRBJ2-7; 9 bases line up with TRBD2. The CDR3 is 14 amino acids. V lost 5 bases to trimming and J lost 3 bases; unmatched junction nucleotides: 5. The V gene's germline CDR1 is MNHEY and CDR2 SVGAGI. The CDR3 coding sequence is TGTGCCAGCAGTCCTTATAGCGGGGGCTACGAGCAGTACTTC. Residues: CASSPYSGGYEQYF.

The rearrangement joins TRBV5-1 to TRBJ2-7; 7 positions match TRBD1. There are 16 residues in the CDR3. Per the germline V gene, CDR1 is SGHRS and CDR2 is YFSETQ. The V segment lost 4 bases and the J segment 0 bases; nucleotides outside the gene matches: 10. In DNA, the CDR3 is TGCGCCAGCAGCCCAAGGGGGCAGCTTAACTCCTACGAGCAGTACTTC. It encodes CASSPRGQLNSYEQYF.

The chain joins TRBV6-1 to TRBJ2-5; D ambiguous. CDR1 is MNHNS, CDR2 SASEGT, per germline. The V and J ends lost 6 bases and 1 base respectively, with 6 bases between them. The CDR3 is 12 amino acids. This chain's CDR3 is CASSPVQETQYF. The CDR3 coding sequence is TGTGCCAGCAGCCCAGTCCAAGAGACCCAGTACTTC.

The rearrangement joins TRBV16 to TRBJ1-2, with 9 nucleotides matching TRBD1. This CDR3 has 13 residues. The germline V gene encodes CDR1 KGHSY and CDR2 FQNENV. The V gene end was trimmed by 2 bases and the J gene end by 8 bases; junction bases not matched to a gene: 3. CDR3 sequence (DNA): TGTGCCAGCAGCCAAGGGACAGGGTACGGCTACACCTTC. Its protein is CASSQGTGYGYTF. The entire variable domain, with the rest obtained from reference TRBV16 and TRBJ1-2, is as follows: GEEVAQTPKHLVRGEGQKAKLYCAPIKGHSYVFWYQQVLKNEFKFLISFQNENVFDETGMPKERFSAKCLPNSPCSLEIQATKLEDSAVYFCASSQGTGYGYTFGSGTRLTVV.

This clone turned up a few times. This chain uses TRBV5-1 with TRBJ2-1; D possibly corresponds to TRBD1 (6 bases). The CDR3 has 14 amino acids. CDR1 and CDR2 from the germline V gene are SGHRS and YFSETQ. V was trimmed by 0 bases and J by 5 bases, leaving 9 bases between them. The DNA of the CDR3 is TGCGCCAGCAGCTTGGGGGGGCCCCACAATGAGCAGTTCTTC. It yields the protein CASSLGGPHNEQFF.

The rearrangement joins TRBV7-9 to TRBJ2-5, with 8 bases fitting TRBD2. The CDR3 length is 15 residues. The germline V gene encodes CDR1 SEHNR and CDR2 FQNEAQ (reference sequence). V lost 5 bases to trimming and J lost 5 bases; unmatched junction nucleotides: 10. The CDR3 reads CASSPYAGGGETQYF. The DNA of the CDR3 is TGTGCCAGCAGCCCGTACGCTGGCGGGGGGGAGACCCAGTACTTC.

The table lists this clone with a few counts. This chain joins TRBV4-1 and TRBJ2-5, with D maybe TRBD1 (6 bases). Germline V gene data show CDR1 as MGHRA and CDR2 as YSYEKL. V was shortened by 0 bases and J by 5 bases, with 10 bases between the two germline ends. This CDR3 has 14 amino acids. In DNA form, the CDR3 reads TGCGCCAGCAGCCAAGAGGGGGCGAGGGAGACCCAGTACTTC. It yields the protein CASSQEGARETQYF.

V gene TRBV9 combines with J gene TRBJ2-1; weak D call: TRBD1 (6 bases). Germline V lookup: CDR1 SGDLS, CDR2 YYNGEE. V was trimmed by 7 bases and J by 7 bases, leaving 15 bases between them. The CDR3 is 13 amino acids. As DNA, the CDR3 is TGTGCCAGCGAATCACAGGGTGAGAATGAGCAGTTCTTC. Encoded protein: CASESQGENEQFF.

The chain joins TRBV30 to TRBJ2-7; weak D call: TRBD1 (5 bases). CDR3 length: 14 residues. V was pared by 5 bases and J by 2 bases, with 16 bases between. Germline CDR1 is GTSNPN and CDR2 is SVGIG (reference sequence). CDR3 nucleotide sequence: TGTGCCTGGGTCCCTCGCAGGGTTCCCTACGAGCAGTACTTC. It translates to CAWVPRRVPYEQYF.

This clone occurred once. This chain uses TRBV30 with TRBJ2-1; 7 bases align to TRBD2. The CDR3 consists of 17 residues. V shed 2 bases, J shed 1 base, and the junction held 11 bases outside the gene matches. From germline, CDR1 is GTSNPN and CDR2 SVGIG (reference sequence). The CDR3 DNA reads TGTGCCTGGAGTTTCACCCGGCTAGCGGATTCCTACAATGAGCAGTTCTTC. Translating it yields CAWSFTRLADSYNEQFF.

J is TRBJ2-7 and V is TRBV6-5, with D maybe TRBD2 (6 bases). The CDR3 runs 13 residues. The germline V and J ends were trimmed by 4 bases and 4 bases, with 11 bases remaining between them. The germline gives CDR1 MNHEY, CDR2 SVGAGI. CDR3 in DNA: TGTGCCAGCAGTTTGCCAGGGACTTACGAGCAGTACTTC. Translated: CASSLPGTYEQYF.

The rearrangement links TRBV6-1 to TRBJ1-5; 8 bases align to TRBD1. The ends lost 5 bases at V and 4 bases at J; junction bases unmatched: 7. CDR1 and CDR2 (germline): MNHNS, SASEGT. This CDR3 spans 15 amino acids. The CDR3 here is CASSRGQGKNQPQHF. DNA of the CDR3: TGTGCCAGCAGTCGCGGACAGGGTAAAAATCAGCCCCAGCATTTT.

The gene calls are TRBV5-1 and TRBJ2-7, with 7 positions matching TRBD2. Germline V gene lookup returns CDR1 SGHRS and CDR2 YFSETQ. There are 15 residues in the CDR3. The J segment lost 6 bases and the V segment lost 3 bases, leaving 12 bases of the junction unmatched. The CDR3, as DNA: TGCGCCAGCAGCTGGGGCTCGCGGGAGCCTTCCGAGCAGTACTTC. Protein product: CASSWGSREPSEQYF.